This entry is about one TCR beta chain. These data belong to a study of control samples from healthy donors and cancer patients. Generated by immunoSEQ multiplex PCR, the TCRdb table keeps only in-frame clones and is missing some. The repertoire holds some 74,000 clones, with approximately 83% as singletons. From germline, CDR1 is SGHTA and CDR2 FQGTGA. The CDR3 has 14 amino acids. V gave up 5 bases and J gave up 5 bases, with 15 bases separating them. The sample was blood. V and J are TRBV7-3 and TRBJ1-2; D is ambiguous. This clonotype was obtained from a man aged 60-69 years in good health. The CDR3 nucleotides are TGTGCCAGCAGCCCTCAGGAGACCTCTTATGGCTACACCTTC. This codes for CASSPQETSYGYTF.